These 8 T cell receptor beta chains share one sample of origin, sequenced in a study of OX40 agonist ivuxolimab in advanced cancers. The library was obtained by the immunoSEQ multiplex PCR assay. The table was pulled from immuneACCESS by TCRdb, which kept in-frame rearrangements only. Such tables lose some clones; where checked, under half of the loss comes from unresolved V genes, and the rest has no known cause. This sample is represented by tens of thousands of clones; about 88% of them were singletons. The ten most abundant clones make up 0.75% to 0.85% of the sample. The sequencing here drew on CD4+ or CD8+ T cells sorted from blood, taken in a trial of the OX40 agonist ivuxolimab. The source is an adult with an advanced solid tumor such as melanoma, head and neck, liver or kidney cancer.

The rearrangement joins TRBV7-3 to TRBJ2-2; 8 nucleotides align to TRBD1. There are 17 residues in the CDR3. With 1 base clipped from V and 1 base from J, the junction kept 5 bases outside the gene matches. Germline CDR1 and CDR2: SGHTA and FQGTGA. The CDR3 region has the DNA TGTGCCAGCAGCTTAAGGGCAGGGGGCGGGAACACCGGGGAGCTGTTTTTT. Its protein product is CASSLRAGGGNTGELFF.

The chain couples TRBV7-6 to TRBJ2-1; maybe TRBD1 (6 bases). This CDR3 has 13 residues. V was trimmed by 4 bases and J by 4 bases, leaving 8 bases between them. Germline V gene lookup returns CDR1 SGHVS and CDR2 FNYEAQ. This chain's CDR3 is CASSWGPYNEQFF. CDR3 coding DNA: TGTGCCAGCAGCTGGGGGCCTTACAATGAGCAGTTCTTC.

The V gene is TRBV19, the J gene TRBJ2-1, with 8 bases lining up with TRBD2. Germline V gene data show CDR1 as LNHDA and CDR2 as SQIVND (reference sequence). The CDR3 is 15 amino acids. Losses at the gene ends were 5 bases for V and 4 bases for J; bases not matched to a gene: 7. The CDR3 nucleotides are TGTGCCAGTAGTCCCCGGTTAGCGGGATACAATGAGCAGTTCTTC. It specifies CASSPRLAGYNEQFF.

About this clone: This specimen includes other DNA sequences encoding the same CDR3. CDR3 in DNA: TGTGCCAGCAGCCAAGACCGGGGGGGGCCGACAGATACGCAGTATTTT. Its translation is CASSQDRGGPTDTQYF. The gene calls are TRBV14 and TRBJ2-3, with 8 bases fitting TRBD2. The V gene's germline CDR1 is SGHDN and CDR2 FVKESK. J lost 3 bases, V lost 0 bases, and 5 bases had no gene match. The CDR3 spans 16 residues.

V gene TRBV6-1 combines with J gene TRBJ2-1; 8 nucleotides agree with TRBD2. The CDR3 runs to 12 residues. V shed 10 bases and J 6 bases; nucleotides not matched to a gene: 5. Looked up from germline, CDR1 is MNHNS and CDR2 is SASEGT. The CDR3 sequence: CATGGPANEQFF. The CDR3 coding sequence is TGTGCCACGGGGGGGCCTGCCAATGAGCAGTTCTTC.

The chain employs TRBV6-5 and TRBJ1-3; D not resolved. The V gene's germline CDR1 is MNHEY and CDR2 SVGAGI. V lost 6 bases and J lost 0, with 12 bases in between. This CDR3 comprises 15 residues. The CDR3 DNA sequence: TGTGCCAGCAGCCAGCTGCTAAACTCTGGAAACACCATATATTTT. This translates into CASSQLLNSGNTIYF.

The CDR3 DNA follows: TGCAGTGCTAGGGGGACTCAGCAGTTCTTC. This sequence encodes CSARGTQQFF. V is TRBV20-1 and J is TRBJ2-1; D might be TRBD2 (6 bases). The CDR3 loop spans 10 amino acids. Trimming took 3 bases from V and 11 from J, leaving 8 bases between them. The germline gives CDR1 DFQATT, CDR2 SNEGSKA (reference sequence).

This clone was recorded only once. The gene calls are TRBV5-1 and TRBJ2-2; no clear D. CDR3 length: 14 residues. The germline V gene encodes CDR1 SGHRS and CDR2 YFSETQ. Trimming shortened V by 0 bases and J by 6 bases, and 9 bases separated the two germline ends. CDR3 loop: CASSLGQPAGELFF. The CDR3 coding sequence is TGCGCCAGCAGCTTGGGCCAGCCAGCCGGGGAGCTGTTTTTT.